A single sample is the source of the 29 T cell receptor beta chains below, sequenced in a study of T-cell reconstitution after alpha-beta-depleted transplantation in children. It was with unique molecular identifiers that the TCRbeta library was prepared. MiXCR, applied by TCRdb to the PCR reads, yields one record per CDR3 protein. The sample consists of about 900,000 distinct CDR3 sequences, about 29% of them appearing once. The sample consisted of PBMCs, mostly from graft donor cells, taken 360 days after TCRalphabeta/CD19-depleted stem cell transplant. The receptors were gathered from a boy in the first two years of life who had a stem cell transplant for SCID, so the T cells may come from the graft donor.

V gene TRBV5-1 combines with J gene TRBJ2-1, with 10 bases aligning to TRBD2. This CDR3 has 16 amino acids. V was pared by 0 bases and J by 7 bases, with 7 bases of the junction left unmatched. The germline gives CDR1 SGHRS, CDR2 YFSETQ. The CDR3 here is CASSLANSGGENEQFF. CDR3 DNA sequence: TGCGCCAGCAGCTTGGCCAACAGCGGGGGGGAAAATGAGCAGTTCTTC.

V gene TRBV10-3 combines with J gene TRBJ2-1; 8 positions match TRBD2. The CDR3 runs to 16 residues. The J segment lost 0 bases and the V segment lost 4 bases, leaving 5 bases of the junction unmatched. In germline, CDR1 is ENHRY, CDR2 SYGVKD. The CDR3 DNA is TGTGCCATCAGTGGGAGCGGGGGCAGCTCCTACAATGAGCAGTTCTTC. This codes for CAISGSGGSSYNEQFF.

This clonotype was seen only a few times. This chain uses TRBV7-2 with TRBJ2-1, with a possible D match to TRBD1 (5 bases). The CDR3 loop spans 17 amino acids. The V and J ends lost 2 bases and 6 bases respectively, with 20 bases between them. Germline CDR1 SGHTA, CDR2 FQGNSA. The CDR3, as DNA: TGTGCCAGCAGCTTATCCTCGGTAGTAGCAGGGCCCAATGAGCAGTTCTTC. It codes for CASSLSSVVAGPNEQFF.

This clonotype was picked up many times. The J gene is TRBJ2-2, the V gene TRBV7-2, with D perhaps assigned TRBD1 or TRBD2 (5 bases each). The germline CDR1 and CDR2 sequences are SGHTA and FQGNSA. The CDR3 is 14 residues long. Between the trimmed V and J ends, which lost 2 bases and 6 bases, there was a span of 10 bases. CDR3 protein: CASSLWGSAGELFF. Here the CDR3 DNA reads TGTGCCAGCAGCTTATGGGGGTCGGCCGGGGAGCTGTTTTTT.

The chain links TRBV4-3 to TRBJ2-7; no definite D call. From germline, CDR1 is LGHNA and CDR2 YSLEER. V lost 3 bases to trimming and J lost 1 base, with 13 bases between them. The CDR3 covers 15 residues. The CDR3 DNA reads TGCGCCAGCAGCCAGGAGCCCTGGGTGTCCTACGAGCAGTACTTC. It translates to CASSQEPWVSYEQYF.

The V call is TRBV18, the J call TRBJ2-5, with D perhaps being TRBD1 or TRBD2 (6 bases each). The germline V gene has CDR1 KGHSH and CDR2 LQKENI. The CDR3 runs 13 residues. Trimming took 7 bases from V and 5 from J, leaving 14 bases between them. The CDR3 coding sequence is TGTGCCAGCTTCCCGGGGGCCGGGGAGACCCAGTACTTC. It is translated as CASFPGAGETQYF.

The chain employs TRBV11-2 and TRBJ2-1, with D possibly matching TRBD2 (6 bases). Per the germline V gene, CDR1 is SGHAT and CDR2 is FQNNGV. This CDR3 spans 17 amino acids. V dropped 2 bases and J dropped 4 bases, with 18 bases sitting between them. CDR3 coding DNA: TGTGCCAGCAGCTTAATTCGGGGCGGGACGCCTTACAATGAGCAGTTCTTC. This sequence encodes CASSLIRGGTPYNEQFF.

The chain has TRBV6-2 or TRBV6-3 and TRBJ2-1, with D perhaps assigned TRBD1 or TRBD2 (6 bases each). Per germline, CDR1 MNHEY and CDR2 SVGEGT. This CDR3 is 14 amino acids long. Trimming stripped 3 bases from V and 5 bases from J, with 11 bases between. The CDR3 sequence is CASSYRGVDNEQFF. The CDR3 DNA follows: TGTGCCAGCAGTTATAGGGGGGTTGACAATGAGCAGTTCTTC.

This clonotype was counted ten times or more. V gene TRBV27 combines with J gene TRBJ2-1; 7 bases map to TRBD2. Germline trimming cut 5 bases from V and 9 bases from J; bases unmatched to any gene: 13. The CDR3 is made up of 15 amino acids. From germline, CDR1 is MNHEY and CDR2 SMNVEV (reference sequence). CDR3 region: CASSPWTSPLTEQFF. DNA of the CDR3: TGTGCCAGCAGTCCCTGGACTAGTCCCCTCACTGAGCAGTTCTTC.

CDR3 sequence reads: CSVLTGVNTEAFF. Here the CDR3 DNA reads TGCAGCGTCCTGACAGGGGTGAACACTGAAGCTTTCTTT. The chain uses TRBV29-1 and TRBJ1-1; 8 nucleotides align to TRBD1. CDR1 is SQVTM, CDR2 ANQGSEA, per germline. This CDR3 is built from 13 residues. Trimming cost V 6 bases and J 0 bases; bases outside gene matches: 3.

The chain joins TRBV11-2 to TRBJ2-7, with 7 bases fitting TRBD1. The CDR3 totals 16 residues. Trimming took 5 bases from V and 1 from J; bases not matched to a gene: 11. Germline V lookup: CDR1 SGHAT, CDR2 FQNNGV. DNA of the CDR3: TGTGCCAGCAGCCGAGGGGGACAGAGGGCATCCTACGAGCAGTACTTC. It encodes CASSRGGQRASYEQYF.

This chain connects TRBV7-9 to TRBJ1-4; 8 nucleotides agree with TRBD1. Unmatched junction bases numbered 5, after V lost 5 bases and J lost 6 bases. The length of the CDR3 is 14 residues. Germline CDR1 reads SEHNR; CDR2 reads FQNEAQ (reference sequence). CDR3 in amino acids: CASSRTGKDEKLFF. The CDR3 nucleotides read TGTGCCAGCAGCCGGACAGGGAAGGATGAAAAACTGTTTTTT.

The chain links TRBV5-5 to TRBJ2-3, with unresolved D. Per germline, CDR1 SGHKS and CDR2 YYEKEE (reference sequence). Trimming left V 5 bases short and J 4 bases short, with 17 bases between. This CDR3 is 15 amino acids long. CDR3 protein: CASRPTDGTPDTQYF. The CDR3 DNA reads as TGTGCCAGCAGACCTACGGACGGAACCCCAGATACGCAGTATTTT.

This clonotype came up a few times. J is TRBJ2-3 and V is TRBV4-3; D could derive from TRBD1 or TRBD2 (7 bases each). The length of the CDR3 is 17 residues. V was cut by 2 bases and J by 3 bases, with 18 bases left in between. Germline V gene lookup returns CDR1 LGHNA and CDR2 YSLEER. The DNA for the CDR3 is TGCGCCAGCAGCCAACAGGGGGAGGGGGTGGGGACAGATACGCAGTATTTT. Residues: CASSQQGEGVGTDTQYF.

The chain carries TRBV20-1 and TRBJ2-3; D possibly corresponds to TRBD2 (5 bases). This CDR3 has 14 residues. V gave up 3 bases and J gave up 6 bases, with 16 bases separating them. From germline, CDR1 is DFQATT and CDR2 SNEGSKA (reference sequence). CDR3 DNA sequence: TGCAGTGCTAGGCGGAGGCCTAGCTCCGATACGCAGTATTTT. It specifies CSARRRPSSDTQYF.

The J gene is TRBJ2-5, the V gene TRBV20-1; no definite D call. The ends were cut back, 0 bases at V and 7 bases at J, with 15 bases in the middle. The CDR3 extends over 14 amino acids. The germline gives CDR1 DFQATT, CDR2 SNEGSKA (reference sequence). CDR3 loop: CSAREAVAAGTQYF. For the CDR3, the DNA is TGCAGTGCTAGAGAGGCGGTAGCAGCCGGGACCCAGTACTTC.

This clonotype was recorded a few times. J is TRBJ1-2 and V is TRBV27; the match to TRBD1 covers 12 bases. Germline lookup yields CDR1 MNHEY and CDR2 SMNVEV (reference sequence). V shed 8 bases, J shed 2 bases, and the junction held 9 bases outside the gene matches. The CDR3 totals 16 residues. In DNA form, the CDR3 reads TGTGCCAGCGCGGTCGGGACAGGGGGCGCCAACTATGGCTACACCTTC. It yields the protein CASAVGTGGANYGYTF.

The chain carries TRBV7-3 and TRBJ1-5, with a possible D match to TRBD1 (6 bases). The V end lost 2 bases, the J end lost 5 bases, and 10 bases lay between the germline ends. The CDR3 contains 14 residues. Germline V gene lookup returns CDR1 SGHTA and CDR2 FQGTGA. The DNA of the CDR3 is TGTGCCAGCAGCTTATCTCCAGGGGATCAGCCCCAGCATTTT. Its translation is CASSLSPGDQPQHF.

A few counts support this clonotype. This chain connects TRBV29-1 to TRBJ2-2, with 7 bases that match TRBD1. V gave up 6 bases and J gave up 2 bases; unmatched junction bases: 6. The CDR3 has 14 amino acids. Germline CDR1 is SQVTM and CDR2 is ANQGSEA. CDR3 in amino acids: CSVSGTVNTGELFF. DNA of the CDR3: TGCAGCGTATCCGGGACAGTTAACACCGGGGAGCTGTTTTTT.

The chain links TRBV29-1 to TRBJ2-2, with TRBD1 matching 8 bases. The germline CDR1 and CDR2 sequences are SQVTM and ANQGSEA. The CDR3 has 14 amino acids. V lost 6 bases to trimming and J lost 7 bases; unmatched junction nucleotides: 10. The CDR3 reads CSVAMDRAIGELFF. For the CDR3, the DNA is TGCAGCGTAGCTATGGACAGGGCAATCGGGGAGCTGTTTTTT.

This clonotype was seen only once. This chain joins TRBV10-1 and TRBJ2-3; 7 nucleotides agree with TRBD2. The CDR3 spans 16 residues. Per the germline V gene, CDR1 is WNHNN and CDR2 is SYGVQD (reference sequence). Trimming cost V 0 bases and J 4 bases; bases outside gene matches: 7. CDR3 sequence reads: CASSESNPAGPDTQYF. For the CDR3, the DNA is TGCGCCAGCAGTGAGTCGAATCCAGCGGGGCCAGATACGCAGTATTTT.

The chain uses TRBV12-3 or TRBV12-4 and TRBJ2-7; perhaps TRBD2 as D (5 bases). The V and J ends lost 2 bases and 3 bases respectively, with 17 bases between them. The CDR3 is 16 residues long. The CDR3 is CASSLTSGVRVYEQYF. CDR3 coding DNA: TGTGCCAGCAGTTTAACGTCCGGGGTAAGGGTCTACGAGCAGTACTTC.

The V gene is TRBV6-5, the J gene TRBJ2-3; a weak D match, TRBD1 (6 bases). The CDR3 totals 14 residues. Germline V gene lookup returns CDR1 MNHEY and CDR2 SVGAGI. Trimming shortened V by 2 bases and J by 8 bases, and 14 bases separated the two germline ends. The CDR3 DNA follows: TGTGCCAGCAGTTACCCAGGGGTTCGGGGTACGCAGTATTTT. Protein product: CASSYPGVRGTQYF.

The chain uses TRBV20-1 and TRBJ1-3, with D possibly being TRBD1 (6 bases). From germline, CDR1 is DFQATT and CDR2 SNEGSKA (reference sequence). The V end was cut by 6 bases, the J end by 8 bases, with 14 bases between. This CDR3 is built from 12 residues. This CDR3 is CSAKQGWDTIYF. The CDR3 bases are TGCAGTGCCAAACAGGGTTGGGACACCATATATTTT.

This clonotype has more than one count but fewer than ten. J is TRBJ1-3 and V is TRBV12-3 or TRBV12-4; D unclear. There are 17 residues in the CDR3. Trimming removed 3 bases from V and 4 bases from J, with 19 bases in between. The CDR3 DNA is TGTGCCAGCAGTTTGTCCGGAACGGCCTCGTGGGGAAACACCATATATTTT. This codes for CASSLSGTASWGNTIYF.

The table lists this clonotype with a count of one. The V gene is TRBV4-3, the J gene TRBJ2-7; perhaps D is TRBD1 or TRBD2 (5 bases each). The length of the CDR3 is 14 residues. Germline lookup yields CDR1 LGHNA and CDR2 YSLEER. V gave up 2 bases and J gave up 2 bases, with 10 bases separating them. The CDR3 protein is CASSQRDGPYEQYF. DNA for the CDR3: TGCGCCAGCAGCCAACGGGACGGACCCTACGAGCAGTACTTC.

The chain recombines TRBV30 with TRBJ2-7; 10 bases match TRBD2. J gave up 2 bases and V 8 bases, and 6 bases lay outside the gene matches. The CDR3 runs to 13 residues. The V gene's germline CDR1 is GTSNPN and CDR2 SVGIG (reference sequence). The CDR3 coding sequence is TGTGCCGGTAGCGGGGGGCTAACCTACGAGCAGTACTTC. Translated, it gives CAGSGGLTYEQYF.

V and J are TRBV24-1 and TRBJ1-2; 10 bases map to TRBD1. CDR3 length: 14 residues. The germline gives CDR1 KGHDR, CDR2 SFDVKD. V trimming: 3 bases; J trimming: 5 bases; junction bases outside the gene matches: 2. CDR3 protein: CATSDPGQGYGYTF. Here the CDR3 DNA reads TGTGCCACCAGTGATCCGGGACAGGGGTATGGCTACACCTTC.

CDR3 region: CASSQVVAGVYEQYF. The CDR3 DNA follows: TGCGCCAGCAGCCAAGTCGTAGCGGGAGTGTACGAGCAGTACTTC. V gene TRBV4-1 combines with J gene TRBJ2-7, with 9 bases that match TRBD2. V shed 1 base, J shed 4 bases, and the junction held 5 bases outside the gene matches. Germline V gives CDR1 MGHRA, CDR2 YSYEKL. The CDR3 spans 15 residues.